This entry concerns a single T cell receptor beta chain. This clonotype appeared a few times. Its antigen is not yet known. Within one base of it there is no much larger clone, and no base qualities were kept. The record originates from a study of vaccination and CD4 T cells after COVID-19 (dated by TCRdb to 2022 to 2024). With regard to the full study: SARS-CoV-2 positivity had been established in the convalescent patients by nasal swab PCR, and mild disease was recorded in several of these patients and severe disease in one. In the convalescent cohort there were six males and four females, among whom were two Hispanic individuals, seven Caucasians, two Asians and one multiracial person. Participants received two doses of either the Pfizer-BioNTech BNT162b2 vaccine (n=8) or the Moderna mRNA-1273 vaccine (n=2). Post-COVID blood samples were collected from convalescent patients a median of roughly 100 days after diagnosis, with a range of about 30 to 161 days. Post-vaccine blood samples were collected a median of approximately 68 days after the second vaccine dose, ranging from about 13 to 241 days. For a few convalescent patients, samples were collected at an early post-vaccination timepoint (day 14) as well as at a late post-vaccination timepoint (days 161 to 241). Culture stimuli were overlapping spike peptide pools from SARS-CoV-2 and from the common cold coronaviruses HCoV-NL63, HCoV-OC43 and HCoV-229E. As controls, cultures received a CEFX viral epitope pool (the positive control), an HIV-1 Nef peptide pool (the negative control), or no peptide at all. The spike-specific CD4+ TCR repertoire was compared before and after mRNA vaccination in fewer than eleven COVID-19 convalescent patients and a few infection-naive healthy vaccine recipients. Summary of the overall study and its limitations: Among the post-vaccine SARS-CoV-2-reactive clones in convalescent patients, a median approximately 90% showed up only after vaccination, which suggests vaccine-specific priming. Nearly all vaccine-specific clones in convalescent patients (304 of 307) were mono-reactive for SARS-CoV-2 spike rather than cross-reactive with common cold coronaviruses. The median number of SARS-CoV-2-reactive clonotypes rose from 20 to 25 after infection to about 40 after vaccination, but the change was not significant. Only a relatively small number of convalescent patients were included in the study, and early timepoints following natural infection were not analyzed.

The library was obtained by PCR. TCR sequencing of DNA from cultured CD4+ T cells used the Oncomine TCR Beta short-read assay at the Johns Hopkins FTIC core. The QIAamp micro DNA kit was used to extract genomic DNA from the cultured CD4+ T cells. The Oncomine TCR Beta libraries from cultured CD4+ T cells were pooled using unique dual indexes and then sequenced on an Illumina iSeq 100. As for the original processing: Non-productive sequences were removed, and CDR3s that did not start with C, did not end with F or W, or were shorter than 7 amino acids were discarded. Antigen-specific clonotypes were identified using the MANAFEST web application through comparison of peptide-stimulated wells with reference and other culture wells. For a clone to be called positive, the clone needed an FDR below 0.05, an odds ratio above 5, and a productive frequency above 0.1% in at least two of three replicate wells. Clonotypes that were significantly expanded in both SARS-CoV-2 spike wells and at least one common cold coronavirus spike condition were defined as cross-reactive. Similarity between CDR3 sequences was evaluated in R version 3.6.1 using Levenshtein distances (stringdist) and unrooted phylogenetic trees (ape). The public reads were reprocessed in TCRdb via fastp at Q25 and MiXCR, keeping in-frame beta chains. Each CDR3 protein gets just one entry, which takes the most common genes and DNA from the rows behind it. The V and J calls and clone size come from TCRdb's table, not from the authors' own analysis. In this sample the table shows 20,000 to 25,000 distinct CDR3 sequences, roughly 44% of which occur a single time. Around 5% of the sample belongs to the ten largest clones.

The time point label here, explained by the study, means: late sampling 161 to 241 days after vaccination in a few convalescent patients. The treatment or condition label of this sample denotes: roughly 11-day PBMC culture with coronavirus spike peptide pools or control peptides (ViraFEST assay). To expand antigen-specific T cells with peptide pools and then pick out the expanded clonotypes through TCR sequencing, the study relied on the ViraFEST assay. Positive SARS-CoV-2 PCR tests in the convalescent patients dated from March to December 2020, before Alpha, Beta and Delta variants emerged in the United States. PBMCs were cultured at two million per well in IMDM supplemented with about 5.5% human AB serum and about 9.5 IU/ml IL-2, with around 10 ug/ml peptide pools added. Half of the culture medium was replaced with fresh IL-2-containing medium on days 3 and 7. Once the cells had been in culture for approximately 10 days, the EasySep CD4+ T cell isolation kit was used to isolate CD4+ T cells by negative selection. PBMCs were separated from whole blood using Ficoll-Paque Plus gradient centrifugation and then either used fresh or cryopreserved at -140C. Each culture condition was generally run in triplicate wells.

The clonotype comes from a human donor who had recovered from COVID-19. Sequenced material: CD4+ T cells from blood, cultured in vitro, taken about 7 months after SARS-CoV-2 vaccination.

The CDR3 loop reads CASSETSGRSTDTQYF. The DNA sequence is given as TGTGCCAGCAGCGAGACTAGCGGGAGGAGTACAGATACGCAGTATTTT. The chain is assembled from TRBV7-3 and TRBJ2-3; 13 middle bases align to TRBD2. CDR1 and CDR2, per the germline V gene, are SGHTA and FQGTGA. V is trimmed back by 5 bases and J by 3 bases, and the junction contains 5 bases that no gene match accounts for. Measured from the cysteine to the phenylalanine, the CDR3 is 16 residues long. The kept DNA is CDR3 alone, 48 bases in frame from the first base.